This entry is about one T cell receptor beta chain. The patients who served as multiple sclerosis controls were treatment-naive and had stable or active relapsing-remitting disease that fulfilled the revised McDonald criteria. The data belong to a study of CD8 T cells in Susac syndrome. A quantity of about 0.45 to 1 ug RNA underwent reverse transcription using random hexamers. Across 54 Vbeta and 13 Jbeta, TCR beta CDR3 was amplified with immunoSEQ multiplex PCR. TCRdb analysed the immunoSEQ multiplex PCR reads with MiXCR anew, one entry per CDR3 protein. The sample lists 250,000 to 300,000 distinct CDR3 sequences; 70% to 90% were seen once. CDR1 SGHTA and CDR2 FQGNSA come from the germline V gene. This CDR3 is 14 amino acids long. Trimming cost V 1 base and J 8 bases, with 12 bases left between them.

The sample was CD8+ T cells from PBMCs. V and J are TRBV7-2 and TRBJ2-1; D not resolved. The TCR sequence derives from a human donor with multiple sclerosis. The CDR3 sequence is CASSLVVAGYEQFF. The CDR3 DNA reads TGTGCCAGCAGCTTAGTCGTTGCCGGGTATGAGCAGTTCTTC.